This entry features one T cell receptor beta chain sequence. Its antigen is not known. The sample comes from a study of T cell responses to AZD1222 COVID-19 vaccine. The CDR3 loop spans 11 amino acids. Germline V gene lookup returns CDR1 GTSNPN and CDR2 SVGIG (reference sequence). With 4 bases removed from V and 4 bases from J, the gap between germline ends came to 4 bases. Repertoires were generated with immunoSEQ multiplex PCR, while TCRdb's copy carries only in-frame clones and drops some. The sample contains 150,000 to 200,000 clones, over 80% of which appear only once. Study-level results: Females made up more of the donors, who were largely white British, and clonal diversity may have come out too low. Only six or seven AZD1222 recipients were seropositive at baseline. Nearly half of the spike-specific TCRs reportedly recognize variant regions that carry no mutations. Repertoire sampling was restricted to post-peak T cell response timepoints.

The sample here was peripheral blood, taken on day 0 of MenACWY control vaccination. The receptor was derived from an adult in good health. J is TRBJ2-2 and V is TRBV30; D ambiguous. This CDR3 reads CAWIGTGELFF. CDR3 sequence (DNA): TGTGCCTGGATCGGCACCGGGGAGCTGTTTTTT.